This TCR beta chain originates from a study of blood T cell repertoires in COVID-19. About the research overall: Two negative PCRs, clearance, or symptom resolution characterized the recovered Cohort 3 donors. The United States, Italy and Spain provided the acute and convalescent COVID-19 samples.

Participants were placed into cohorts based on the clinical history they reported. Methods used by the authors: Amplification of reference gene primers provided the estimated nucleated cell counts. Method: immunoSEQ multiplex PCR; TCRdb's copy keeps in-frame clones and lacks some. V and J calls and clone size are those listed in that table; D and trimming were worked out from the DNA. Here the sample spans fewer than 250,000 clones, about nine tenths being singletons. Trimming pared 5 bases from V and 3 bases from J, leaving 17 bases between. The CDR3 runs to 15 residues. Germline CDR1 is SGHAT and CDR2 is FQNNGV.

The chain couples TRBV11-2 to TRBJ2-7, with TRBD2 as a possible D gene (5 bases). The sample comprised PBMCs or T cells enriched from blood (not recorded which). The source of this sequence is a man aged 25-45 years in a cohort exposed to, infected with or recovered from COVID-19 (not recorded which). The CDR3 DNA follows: TGTGCCAGCAGCCTCGAGGGATCCCCAAACTACGAGCAGTACTTC. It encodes CASSLEGSPNYEQYF.